This T cell receptor beta chain was observed in a study of T cell repertoires in cytomegalovirus infection (dated by TCRdb to between 2019 and 2020). A note on the overall study: The HLA type of each donor mattered for the analysis, because public TCR beta signatures pointed to carriage of CMV infection along with the matching HLA type.

Beyond this particular receptor, the publication reports: In both this cohort and an independent roughly 330-donor cohort, the cumulative frequency of public TCR beta family members distinguished carriers of CMV infection plus the relevant HLA type. In the ex vivo response, HLA-C-restricted CMV-specific TCR beta clonotypes were dominant, and in two of eight donors the single most frequent clonotype came from this HLA-C-restricted group.

At least ten counts were recorded for this clonotype. Its antigen is unknown. Base-call qualities are not available, and no considerably larger clone is one nucleotide away. V is pruned by 5 bases and J by 5 bases, leaving 6 bases of the junction without a gene match. The CDR3 runs 14 amino acids, cysteine and phenylalanine included. The sequence is cut down to CDR3 DNA, 42 bases in frame from base 1. Based on the germline V gene, the CDR1 and CDR2 sequences are SGHTA and FQGNSA. The instrument given in TCRdb is Illumina HiSeq 1500. The raw public data were reprocessed by TCRdb itself: fastp quality trimming at Q25, MiXCR clonotype calling, in-frame beta chains only. Identical CDR3 protein sequences are pooled into one entry, listed with their most common genes and DNA. This sample has 200,000 to 300,000 distinct CDR3 sequences in its table, and roughly 9.1% of those were observed once. Approximately 16% of the sample is held by the ten biggest clonotypes.

The chain employs TRBV7-2 and TRBJ1-2; 9 of the junction bases match TRBD1. The receptor's source is a human donor in good health (CMV status not recorded). Some clones in this sample may be carry-over from other donors' samples. The sample taken for sequencing was PBMCs. The CDR3 protein is CASSSGQGWYGYTF. The DNA reads TGTGCCAGCAGCAGCGGACAGGGGTGGTATGGCTACACCTTC.